These 2 T cell receptor beta chains came from one sample sequenced in a study of CD8+ T cells in alopecia areata. Documented treatment: oral pan-JAK inhibitor, 5-10 mg twice daily. Extracted RNA was reverse transcribed into cDNA, the sequencing template. Sequencing used immunoSEQ multiplex PCR; TCRdb keeps in-frame clones, though not all of them. The sample has 120,000 or so clones, over 60% seen once. Sequences were derived from CD4+ T cells sorted from blood, sampled at week 4, from a patient treated with tofacitinib. Receptor source: a human donor with alopecia areata.

The V gene is TRBV2, the J gene TRBJ2-5; 10 bases agree with TRBD2. The junction had 14 bases not matched to a gene; V was cut back by 8 bases and J by 5 bases. Germline CDR1 is SNHLY and CDR2 is FYNNEI. The CDR3 contains 16 residues. In DNA, the CDR3 is TGTGCCAGCTTGTCGGGCCTAGCGGGGGCCCTGGAGACCCAGTACTTC. This translates into CASLSGLAGALETQYF.

The genes are TRBV30 and TRBJ1-1, with TRBD1 identical over 9 bases. The CDR3 consists of 12 residues. Germline loops: CDR1 GTSNPN, CDR2 SVGIG (reference sequence). V was pared by 7 bases and J by 5 bases, with 5 bases of the junction left unmatched. The CDR3 region is CAYHRGRTEAFF. The CDR3 DNA reads as TGTGCCTACCACAGGGGGCGGACTGAAGCTTTCTTT.